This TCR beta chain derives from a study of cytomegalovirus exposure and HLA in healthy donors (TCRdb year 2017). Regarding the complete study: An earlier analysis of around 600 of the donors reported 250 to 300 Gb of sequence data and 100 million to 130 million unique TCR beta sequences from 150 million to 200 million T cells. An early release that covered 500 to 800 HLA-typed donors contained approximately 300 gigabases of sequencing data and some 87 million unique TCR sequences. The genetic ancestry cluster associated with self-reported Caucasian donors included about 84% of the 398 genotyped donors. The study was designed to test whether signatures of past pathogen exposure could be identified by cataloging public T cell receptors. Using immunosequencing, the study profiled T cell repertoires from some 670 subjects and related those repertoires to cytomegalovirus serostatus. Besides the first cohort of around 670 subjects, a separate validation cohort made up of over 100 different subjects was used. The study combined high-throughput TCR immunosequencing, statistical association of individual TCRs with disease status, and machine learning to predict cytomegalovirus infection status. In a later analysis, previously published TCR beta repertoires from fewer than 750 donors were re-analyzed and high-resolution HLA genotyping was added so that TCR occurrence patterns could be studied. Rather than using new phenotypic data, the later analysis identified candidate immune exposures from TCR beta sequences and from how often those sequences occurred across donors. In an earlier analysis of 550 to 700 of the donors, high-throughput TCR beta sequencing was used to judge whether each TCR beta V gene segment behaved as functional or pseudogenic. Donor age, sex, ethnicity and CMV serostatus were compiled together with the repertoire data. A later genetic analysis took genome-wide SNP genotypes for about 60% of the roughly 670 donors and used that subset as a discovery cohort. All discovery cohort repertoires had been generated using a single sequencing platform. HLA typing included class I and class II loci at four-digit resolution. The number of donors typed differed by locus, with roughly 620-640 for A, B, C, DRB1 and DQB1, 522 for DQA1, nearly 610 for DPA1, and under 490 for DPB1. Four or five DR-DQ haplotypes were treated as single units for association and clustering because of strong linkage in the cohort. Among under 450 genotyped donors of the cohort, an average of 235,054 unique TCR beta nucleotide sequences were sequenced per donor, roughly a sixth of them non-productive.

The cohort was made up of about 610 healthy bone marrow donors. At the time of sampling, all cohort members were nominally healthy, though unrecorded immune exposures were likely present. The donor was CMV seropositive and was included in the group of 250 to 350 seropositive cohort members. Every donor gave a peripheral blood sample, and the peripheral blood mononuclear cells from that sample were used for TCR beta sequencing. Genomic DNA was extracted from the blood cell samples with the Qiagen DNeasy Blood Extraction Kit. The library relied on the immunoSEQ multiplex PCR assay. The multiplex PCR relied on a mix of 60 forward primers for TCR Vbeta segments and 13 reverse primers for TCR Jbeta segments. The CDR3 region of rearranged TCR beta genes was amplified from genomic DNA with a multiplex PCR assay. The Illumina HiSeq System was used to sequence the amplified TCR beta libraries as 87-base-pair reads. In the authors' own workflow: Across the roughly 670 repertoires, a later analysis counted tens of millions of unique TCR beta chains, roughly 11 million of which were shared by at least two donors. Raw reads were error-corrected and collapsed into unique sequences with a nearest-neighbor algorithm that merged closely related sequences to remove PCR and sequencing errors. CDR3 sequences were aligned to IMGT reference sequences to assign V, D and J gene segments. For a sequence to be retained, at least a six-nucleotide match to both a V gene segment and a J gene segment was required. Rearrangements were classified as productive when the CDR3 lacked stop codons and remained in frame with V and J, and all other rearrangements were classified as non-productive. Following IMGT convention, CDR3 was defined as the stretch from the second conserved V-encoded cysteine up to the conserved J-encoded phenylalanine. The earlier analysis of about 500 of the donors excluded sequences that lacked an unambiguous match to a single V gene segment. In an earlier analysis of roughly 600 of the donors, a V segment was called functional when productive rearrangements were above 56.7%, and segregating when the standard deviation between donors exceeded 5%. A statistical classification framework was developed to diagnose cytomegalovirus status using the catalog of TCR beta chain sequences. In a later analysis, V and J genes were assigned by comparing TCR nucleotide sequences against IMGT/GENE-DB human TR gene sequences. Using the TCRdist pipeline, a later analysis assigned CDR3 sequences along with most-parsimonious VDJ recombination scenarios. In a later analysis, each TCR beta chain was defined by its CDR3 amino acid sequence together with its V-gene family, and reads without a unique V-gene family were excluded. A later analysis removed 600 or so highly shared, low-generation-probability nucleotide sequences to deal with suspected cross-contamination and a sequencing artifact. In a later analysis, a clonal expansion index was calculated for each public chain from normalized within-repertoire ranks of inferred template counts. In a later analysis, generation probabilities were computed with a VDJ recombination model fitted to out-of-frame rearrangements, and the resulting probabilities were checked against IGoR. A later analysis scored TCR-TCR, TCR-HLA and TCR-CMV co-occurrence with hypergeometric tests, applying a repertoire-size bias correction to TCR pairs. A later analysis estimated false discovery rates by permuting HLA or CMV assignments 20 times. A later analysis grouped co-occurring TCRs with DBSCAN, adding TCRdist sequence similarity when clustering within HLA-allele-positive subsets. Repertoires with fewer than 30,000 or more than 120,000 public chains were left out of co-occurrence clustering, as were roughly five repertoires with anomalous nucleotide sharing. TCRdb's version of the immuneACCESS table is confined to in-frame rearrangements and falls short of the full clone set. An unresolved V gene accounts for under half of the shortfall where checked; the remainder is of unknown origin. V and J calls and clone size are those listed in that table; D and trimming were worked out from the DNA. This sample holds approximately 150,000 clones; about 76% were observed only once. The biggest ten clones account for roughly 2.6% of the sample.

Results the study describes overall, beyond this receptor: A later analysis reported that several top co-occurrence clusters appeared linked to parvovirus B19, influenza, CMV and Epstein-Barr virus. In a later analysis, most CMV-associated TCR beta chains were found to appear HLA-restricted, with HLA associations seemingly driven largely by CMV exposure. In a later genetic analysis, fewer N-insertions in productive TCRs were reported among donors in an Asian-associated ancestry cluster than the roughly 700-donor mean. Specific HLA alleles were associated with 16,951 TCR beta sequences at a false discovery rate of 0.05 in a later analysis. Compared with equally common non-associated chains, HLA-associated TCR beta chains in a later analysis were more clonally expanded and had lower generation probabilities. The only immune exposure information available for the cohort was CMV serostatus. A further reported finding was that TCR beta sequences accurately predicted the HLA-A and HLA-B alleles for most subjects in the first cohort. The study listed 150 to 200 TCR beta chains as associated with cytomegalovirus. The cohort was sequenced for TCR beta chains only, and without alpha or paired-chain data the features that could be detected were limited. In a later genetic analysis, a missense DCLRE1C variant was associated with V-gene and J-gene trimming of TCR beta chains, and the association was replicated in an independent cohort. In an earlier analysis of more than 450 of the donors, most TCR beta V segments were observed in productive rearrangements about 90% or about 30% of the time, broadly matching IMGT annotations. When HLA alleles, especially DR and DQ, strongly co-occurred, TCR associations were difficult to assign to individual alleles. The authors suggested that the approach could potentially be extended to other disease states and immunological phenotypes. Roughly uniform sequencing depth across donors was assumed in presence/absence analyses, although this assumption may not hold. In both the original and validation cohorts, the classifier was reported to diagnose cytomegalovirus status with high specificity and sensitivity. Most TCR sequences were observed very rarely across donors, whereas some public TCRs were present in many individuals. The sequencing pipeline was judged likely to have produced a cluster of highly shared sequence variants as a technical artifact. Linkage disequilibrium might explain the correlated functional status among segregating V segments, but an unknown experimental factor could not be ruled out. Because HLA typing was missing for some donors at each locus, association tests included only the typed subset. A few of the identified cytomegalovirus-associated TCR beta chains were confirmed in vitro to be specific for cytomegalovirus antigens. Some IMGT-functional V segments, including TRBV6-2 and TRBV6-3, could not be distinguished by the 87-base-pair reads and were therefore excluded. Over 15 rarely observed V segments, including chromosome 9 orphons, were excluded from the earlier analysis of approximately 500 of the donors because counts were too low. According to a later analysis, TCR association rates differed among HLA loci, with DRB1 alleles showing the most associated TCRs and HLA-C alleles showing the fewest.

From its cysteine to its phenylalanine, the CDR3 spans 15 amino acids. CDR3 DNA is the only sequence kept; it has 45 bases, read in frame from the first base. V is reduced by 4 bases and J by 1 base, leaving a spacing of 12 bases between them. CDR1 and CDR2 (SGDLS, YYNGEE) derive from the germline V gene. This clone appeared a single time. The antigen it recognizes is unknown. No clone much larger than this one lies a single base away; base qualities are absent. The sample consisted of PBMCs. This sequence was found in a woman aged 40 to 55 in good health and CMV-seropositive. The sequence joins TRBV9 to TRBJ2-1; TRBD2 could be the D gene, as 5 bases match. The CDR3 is CASSPARGSYNEQFF. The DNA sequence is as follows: TGTGCCAGCAGCCCCGCCCGGGGTTCCTACAATGAGCAGTTCTTC.